This TCR beta chain was profiled in a study of shared clonotypes between healthy human individuals. Notes on the study in general: It was the few donors that limited the genetic and exposure-history diversity represented.

The CDR3 is 16 amino acids. CDR1 is MNHEY, CDR2 SVGAGI, per germline. Trimming took 2 bases from V and 6 from J, leaving 19 bases between them. Details on this clone: Antigen: not known.

Assay used: immunoSEQ multiplex PCR; TCRdb lists only in-frame clones, some missing. Of a few million clones in the sample, approximately 93% were seen once. Caucasian adults residing in Nashville, Tennessee made up all the donors. This chain joins TRBV6-5 and TRBJ1-2; possibly TRBD1 for D (5 bases). This TCR was sampled from a man in his late teens or twenties in good health. Some clones in this sample may be carry-over from other donors' samples. Sequencing was performed on naive CD4+ T cells from PBMCs. The subset: CD45RA+ positively selected. The CDR3, as DNA: TGTGCCAGCAGTTACCTTACTCCTGGACAAGGGAATGGCTACACCTTC. Its translation: CASSYLTPGQGNGYTF.